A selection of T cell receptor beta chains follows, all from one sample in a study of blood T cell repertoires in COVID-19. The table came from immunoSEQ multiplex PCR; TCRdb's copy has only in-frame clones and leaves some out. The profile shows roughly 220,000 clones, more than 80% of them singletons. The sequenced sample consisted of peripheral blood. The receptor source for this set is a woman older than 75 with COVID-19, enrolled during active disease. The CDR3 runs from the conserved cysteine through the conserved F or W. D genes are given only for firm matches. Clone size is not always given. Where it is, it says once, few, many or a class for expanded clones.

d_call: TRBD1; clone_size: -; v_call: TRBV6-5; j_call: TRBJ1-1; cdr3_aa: CASSYFGQGNTEAFF; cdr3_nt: TGTGCCAGCAGTTACTTCGGACAGGGGAACACTGAAGCTTTCTTT
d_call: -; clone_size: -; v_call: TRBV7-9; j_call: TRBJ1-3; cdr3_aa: CASSLGISGNTIYF; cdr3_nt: TGTGCCAGCAGCTTAGGTATCTCTGGAAACACCATATATTTT
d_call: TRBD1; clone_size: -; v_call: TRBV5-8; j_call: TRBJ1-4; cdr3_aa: CASSTPDRVGEKLFF; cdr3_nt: TGTGCCAGCAGCACTCCGGACAGGGTTGGTGAAAAACTGTTTTTT
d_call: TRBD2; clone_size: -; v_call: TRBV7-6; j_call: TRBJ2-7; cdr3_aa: CASSLLAASYEQYF; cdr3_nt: TGTGCCAGCAGTTTACTAGCGGCATCCTACGAGCAGTACTTC
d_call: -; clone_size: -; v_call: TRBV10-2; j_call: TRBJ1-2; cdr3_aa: CASSDGAPYGYTF; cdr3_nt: TGCGCCAGCAGTGATGGGGCCCCCTATGGCTACACCTTC
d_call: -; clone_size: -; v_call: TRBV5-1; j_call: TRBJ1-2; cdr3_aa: CASSLADRSYGYTF; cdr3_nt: TGCGCCAGCAGCTTGGCCGACAGGTCATATGGCTACACCTTC
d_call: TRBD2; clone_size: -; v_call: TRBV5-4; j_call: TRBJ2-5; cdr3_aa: CASSLWGGEETQYF; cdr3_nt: TGTGCCAGCAGCTTGTGGGGGGGAGAAGAGACCCAGTACTTC
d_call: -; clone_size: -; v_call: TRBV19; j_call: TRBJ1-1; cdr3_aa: CASRKSERNTEAFF; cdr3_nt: TGTGCCAGTCGAAAGTCGGAGAGGAACACTGAAGCTTTCTTT
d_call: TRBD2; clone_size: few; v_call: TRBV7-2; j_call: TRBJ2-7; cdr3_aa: CASSPTWAGGLSYEQYF; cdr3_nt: TGTGCCAGCAGCCCAACATGGGCGGGAGGCCTCTCCTACGAGCAGTACTTC
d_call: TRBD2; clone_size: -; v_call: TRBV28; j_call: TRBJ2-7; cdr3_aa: CASGTSGRVAYEQYF; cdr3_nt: TGTGCCAGCGGGACTAGCGGGAGGGTCGCCTACGAGCAGTACTTC
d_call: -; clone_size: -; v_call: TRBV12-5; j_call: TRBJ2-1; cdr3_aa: CASGLETNNEQFF; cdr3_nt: TGTGCTAGTGGTTTGGAGACTAACAATGAGCAGTTCTTC
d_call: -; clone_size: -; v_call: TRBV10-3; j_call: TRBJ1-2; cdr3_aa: CAISDAGGGGYGYTF; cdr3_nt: TGTGCCATCAGTGATGCGGGGGGTGGTGGCTATGGCTACACCTTC
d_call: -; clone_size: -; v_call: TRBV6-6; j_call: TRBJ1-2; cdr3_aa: CASSYSGFGYTF; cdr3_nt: TGTGCCAGCAGTTACTCCGGTTTTGGCTACACCTTC
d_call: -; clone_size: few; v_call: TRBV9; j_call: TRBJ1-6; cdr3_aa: CASSVTGGTATQSPLHF; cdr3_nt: TGTGCCAGCAGCGTGACCGGGGGGACGGCCACCCAGTCACCCCTCCACTTT
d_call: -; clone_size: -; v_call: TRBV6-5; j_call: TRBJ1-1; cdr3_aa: CASKRGGMNTEAFF; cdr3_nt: TGTGCCAGCAAGAGAGGAGGGATGAACACTGAAGCTTTCTTT
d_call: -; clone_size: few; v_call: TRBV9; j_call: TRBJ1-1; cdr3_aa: CASSVDRVGAEAFF; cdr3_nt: TGTGCCAGCAGCGTAGACAGGGTGGGGGCTGAAGCTTTCTTT
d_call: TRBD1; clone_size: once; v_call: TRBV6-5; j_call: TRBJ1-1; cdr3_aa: CASSYSRGLEAFF; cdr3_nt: TGTGCCAGCAGTTACTCGAGGGGGCTAGAAGCTTTCTTT
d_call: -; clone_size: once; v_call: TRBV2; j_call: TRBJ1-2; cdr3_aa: CASTQYYGYTF; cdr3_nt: TGTGCCAGCACCCAGTATTATGGCTACACCTTC
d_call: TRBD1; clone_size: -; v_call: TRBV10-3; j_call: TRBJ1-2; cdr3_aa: CAISKGGIANYGYTF; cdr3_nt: TGTGCCATCAGTAAAGGGGGCATTGCTAACTATGGCTACACCTTC
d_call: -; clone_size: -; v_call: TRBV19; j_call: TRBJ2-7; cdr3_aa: CASSLVSGSPTGEQYF; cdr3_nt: TGTGCCAGTAGCCTAGTGTCGGGGTCCCCGACGGGCGAGCAGTACTTC
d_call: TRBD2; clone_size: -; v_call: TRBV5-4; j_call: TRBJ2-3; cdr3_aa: CASSSRGGTDTQYF; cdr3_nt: TGTGCCAGCAGTTCACGGGGGGGCACAGATACGCAGTATTTT
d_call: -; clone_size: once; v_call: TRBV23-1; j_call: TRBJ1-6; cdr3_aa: CASIREGRRHVYSPLHF; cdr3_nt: TGCGCCAGCATCCGGGAGGGAAGACGGCATGTGTATTCACCCCTCCACTTT
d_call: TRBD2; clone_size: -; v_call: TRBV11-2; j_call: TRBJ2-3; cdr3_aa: CASSLWEGNTDTQYF; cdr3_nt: TGTGCCAGCAGCCTCTGGGAGGGGAACACAGATACGCAGTATTTT
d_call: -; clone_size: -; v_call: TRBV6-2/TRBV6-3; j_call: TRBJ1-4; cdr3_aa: CASSYRVFQEKLFF; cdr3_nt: TGTGCCAGCAGTTACCGGGTTTTTCAGGAAAAACTGTTTTTT
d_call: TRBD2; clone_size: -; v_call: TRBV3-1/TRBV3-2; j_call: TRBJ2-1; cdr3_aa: CASSQYTAGVNEQFF; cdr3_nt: TGTGCCAGCAGCCAATATACAGCGGGGGTCAATGAGCAGTTCTTC
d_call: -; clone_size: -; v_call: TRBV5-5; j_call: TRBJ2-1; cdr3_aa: CASSFGTNYNEQFF; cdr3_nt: TGTGCCAGCAGCTTTGGCACCAATTACAATGAGCAGTTCTTC
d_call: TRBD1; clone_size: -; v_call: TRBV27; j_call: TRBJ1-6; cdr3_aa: CASSFGAGGVSPLHF; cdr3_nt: TGTGCCAGCAGTTTCGGAGCAGGGGGCGTTTCACCCCTCCACTTT
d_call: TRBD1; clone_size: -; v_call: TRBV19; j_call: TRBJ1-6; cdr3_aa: CASRQDRGNSPLHF; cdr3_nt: TGTGCCAGTAGACAGGACAGGGGGAATTCACCCCTCCACTTT
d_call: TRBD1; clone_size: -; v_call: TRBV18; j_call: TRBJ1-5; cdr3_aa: CASSRDRDQPQHF; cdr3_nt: TGTGCCAGCTCCCGGGACAGGGATCAGCCCCAGCATTTT
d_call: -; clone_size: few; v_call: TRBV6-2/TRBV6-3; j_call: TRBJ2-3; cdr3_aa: CASSAIRADTQYF; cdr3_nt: TGTGCCAGCAGTGCTATACGGGCAGATACGCAGTATTTT
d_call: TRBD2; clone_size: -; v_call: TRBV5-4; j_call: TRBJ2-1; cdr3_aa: CASSLGGLAGGGEQFF; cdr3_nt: TGTGCCAGCAGCTTGGGGGGACTAGCGGGAGGCGGTGAGCAGTTCTTC
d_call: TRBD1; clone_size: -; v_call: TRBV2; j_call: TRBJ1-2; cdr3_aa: CASSVPGQGARTF; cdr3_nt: TGTGCCAGCAGTGTACCGGGACAGGGGGCGCGCACCTTC
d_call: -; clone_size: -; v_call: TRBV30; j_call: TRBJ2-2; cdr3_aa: CAWSVQYNGELFF; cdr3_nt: TGTGCCTGGAGTGTCCAGTATAACGGGGAGCTGTTTTTT
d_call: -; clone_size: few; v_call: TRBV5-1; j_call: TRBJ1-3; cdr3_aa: CASSSDSFSGNTIYF; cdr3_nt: TGCGCCAGCAGCTCCGACAGTTTCTCTGGAAACACCATATATTTT
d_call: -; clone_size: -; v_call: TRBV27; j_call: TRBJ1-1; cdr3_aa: CASSPMGGPTEAFF; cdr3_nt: TGTGCCAGCAGTCCGATGGGAGGTCCCACTGAAGCTTTCTTT
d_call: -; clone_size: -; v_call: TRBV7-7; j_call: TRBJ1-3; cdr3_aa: CASSLAIETAGNTIYF; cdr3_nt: TGTGCTAGCAGCTTAGCGATCGAGACAGCTGGAAACACCATATATTTT
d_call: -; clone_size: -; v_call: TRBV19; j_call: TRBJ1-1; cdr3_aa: CASTKLRDTEAFF; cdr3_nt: TGTGCCAGTACCAAACTCCGGGACACTGAAGCTTTCTTT
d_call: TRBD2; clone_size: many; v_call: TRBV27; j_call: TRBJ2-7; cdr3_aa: CASSSPRLAGGPYEQYF; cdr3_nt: TGTGCCAGCAGTTCCCCGCGACTAGCGGGAGGCCCCTACGAGCAGTACTTC
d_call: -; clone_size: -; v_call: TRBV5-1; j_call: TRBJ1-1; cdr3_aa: CASWGERNTEAFF; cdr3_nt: TGCGCCAGCTGGGGGGAGAGGAACACTGAAGCTTTCTTT
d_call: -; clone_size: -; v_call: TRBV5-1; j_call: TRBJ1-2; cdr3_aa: CASSLDGDGGGYTF; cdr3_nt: TGCGCCAGCAGCTTGGACGGGGACGGGGGTGGCTACACCTTC
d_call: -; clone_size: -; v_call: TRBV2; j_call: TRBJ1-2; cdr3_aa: CASLIQEITVEGYTF; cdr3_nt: TGTGCCAGCTTGATACAGGAGATAACTGTTGAGGGCTACACCTTC
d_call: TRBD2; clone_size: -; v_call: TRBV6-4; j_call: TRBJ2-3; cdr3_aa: CASSTLMTSGNPDTQYF; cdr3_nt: TGTGCCAGCAGTACACTAATGACTAGCGGGAACCCAGATACGCAGTATTTT
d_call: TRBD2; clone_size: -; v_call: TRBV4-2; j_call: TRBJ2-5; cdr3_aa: CASSQASGKLATQYF; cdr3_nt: TGTGCCAGCAGCCAAGCCAGCGGGAAATTGGCGACCCAGTACTTC
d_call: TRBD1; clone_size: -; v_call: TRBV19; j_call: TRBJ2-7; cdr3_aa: CASKQGADYEQYF; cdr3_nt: TGTGCCAGTAAGCAGGGGGCGGACTACGAGCAGTACTTC
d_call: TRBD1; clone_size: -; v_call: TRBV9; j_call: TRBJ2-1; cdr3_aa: CASSPLDRANNEQFF; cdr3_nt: TGTGCCAGCAGCCCTCTGGACAGGGCGAACAATGAGCAGTTCTTC
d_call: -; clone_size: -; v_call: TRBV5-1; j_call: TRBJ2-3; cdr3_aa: CASSLASGGRDTQYF; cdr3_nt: TGCGCCAGCAGCTTGGCCTCTGGCGGCAGAGATACGCAGTATTTT
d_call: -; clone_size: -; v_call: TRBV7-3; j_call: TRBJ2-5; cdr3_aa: CASSLLGGQETQYF; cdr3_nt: TGTGCCAGCAGCTTACTAGGGGGTCAAGAGACCCAGTACTTC
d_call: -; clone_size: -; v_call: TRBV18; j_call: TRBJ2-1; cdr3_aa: CASSPSSYNEQFF; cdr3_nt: TGTGCCAGCTCACCGAGCTCCTACAATGAGCAGTTCTTC